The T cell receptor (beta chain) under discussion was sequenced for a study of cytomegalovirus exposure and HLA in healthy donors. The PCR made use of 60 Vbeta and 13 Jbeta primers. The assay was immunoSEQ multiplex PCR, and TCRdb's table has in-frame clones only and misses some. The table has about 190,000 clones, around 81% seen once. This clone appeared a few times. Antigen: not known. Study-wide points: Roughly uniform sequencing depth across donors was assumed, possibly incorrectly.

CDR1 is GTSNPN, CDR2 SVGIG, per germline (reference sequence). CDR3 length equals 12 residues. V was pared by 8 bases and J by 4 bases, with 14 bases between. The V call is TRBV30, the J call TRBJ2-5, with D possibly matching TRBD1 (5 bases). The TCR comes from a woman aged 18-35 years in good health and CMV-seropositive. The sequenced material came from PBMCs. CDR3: CAGTGEGETQYF. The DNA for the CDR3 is TGTGCCGGCACAGGAGAAGGAGAGACCCAGTACTTC.